Listed here is a single T cell receptor (beta chain). Its specificity is unknown. The sample belongs to a study of CD8+CD57+ T cells in acquired aplastic anemia. For the study at large: The DNA of sorted CD4+ and CD8+ cells averaged around 3 ug. Findings and limits, study-wide: In common between the patients and the controls were more than 25 CD8+ CDR3 sequences.

Germline CDR1 DFQATT, CDR2 SNEGSKA (reference sequence). The CDR3 is made up of 13 amino acids. V shed 2 bases and J shed 6 bases, with 11 bases lying between them. The TCR beta profiling, which covered VDJ combination and CDR3 sequence, was carried out using genomic DNA as the template. Each CDR3 protein is one row after TCRdb ran MiXCR on the reads. The data show about 240,000 distinct CDR3 sequences, around 45% seen once. All sequencing subjects had displayed CD8+CD57+ cell expansion on flow cytometry. Among the patients, none had received any therapy at the time of blood sampling. This TCR derives from a human donor with aplastic anemia. The sample taken for sequencing was sorted CD4+, CD8+, or CD8+CD57+ T cells (not recorded which) from PBMCs. The chain has TRBV20-1 and TRBJ1-5; D unresolved. CDR3 in DNA: TGCAGTGCTAGAAGTGAATACGGTCAGCCCCAGCATTTT. Translated: CSARSEYGQPQHF.